This passage covers 25 T cell receptor beta chains from one sample sequenced in a study of cytomegalovirus exposure and HLA in healthy donors. The assay was immunoSEQ multiplex PCR, and TCRdb's table has in-frame clones only and misses some. The sample lists 200,000 to 250,000 clones; about nine tenths were seen once. Source material: PBMCs. These receptors came from a woman in her late teens or twenties in good health and CMV-seropositive.

In this sample, this clone turned up once. The chain joins TRBV9 to TRBJ2-7; no definite D call. Trimming cost V 0 bases and J 2 bases, with 15 bases left between them. This CDR3 has 16 amino acids. The germline CDR1 and CDR2 sequences are SGDLS and YYNGEE. The CDR3 sequence is CASSVEWAAFPYEQYF. DNA for the CDR3: TGTGCCAGCAGCGTAGAGTGGGCAGCCTTCCCCTACGAGCAGTACTTC.

The chain uses TRBV5-1 and TRBJ2-5; 10 nucleotides match TRBD2. Germline V CDR1 and CDR2: SGHRS, YFSETQ. The CDR3 covers 17 residues. After removal of 0 bases from V and 5 bases from J, the junction contained 10 bases not matched to a gene. This CDR3 reads CASSLGQTSGFLETQYF. The CDR3 DNA reads TGCGCCAGCAGCTTGGGACAGACTAGCGGGTTTCTGGAGACCCAGTACTTC.

The chain uses TRBV11-3 and TRBJ1-2, with D unresolved. CDR1 SGHNT and CDR2 YENEEA come from the germline V gene. The germline V and J ends were trimmed by 5 bases and 3 bases, with 7 bases remaining between them. This CDR3 spans 12 amino acids. The CDR3 sequence is CASSNGDYGYTF. Here the CDR3 DNA reads TGTGCCAGCAGCAACGGGGACTATGGCTACACCTTC.

The rearrangement joins TRBV28 to TRBJ2-3, with TRBD2 matching 8 bases. Germline-derived CDR1 and CDR2 are MDHEN and SYDVKM. V was clipped by 6 bases and J by 3 bases; unmatched bases: 5. The CDR3 contains 14 residues. This CDR3 reads CASRFSGATDTQYF. CDR3 in DNA: TGTGCCAGCAGATTTAGCGGGGCTACAGATACGCAGTATTTT.

This sequence joins TRBV27 and TRBJ1-2, with D possibly TRBD1 on 5 matching bases. Germline V CDR1 and CDR2: MNHEY, SMNVEV (reference sequence). The V end was cut by 5 bases, the J end by 4 bases, with 14 bases between. The CDR3 sequence is 14 residues long. The CDR3 loop reads CASSGGGAGYGYTF. The CDR3 DNA reads TGTGCCAGCAGTGGGGGAGGGGCCGGCTATGGCTACACCTTC.

V usage is TRBV28 and J usage is TRBJ2-7; 8 bases map to TRBD2. The CDR3 runs to 15 residues. CDR1 is MDHEN, CDR2 SYDVKM, per germline. Germline trimming cut 6 bases from V and 4 bases from J; bases unmatched to any gene: 11. CDR3 bases: TGTGCCAGCAGACCTGCCGGGGGGGCGGGGTACGAGCAGTACTTC. This codes for CASRPAGGAGYEQYF. Based on the CDR3 plus reference TRBV28 and TRBJ2-7, the full variable domain is DVKVTQSSRYLVKRTGEKVFLECVQDMDHENMFWYRQDPGLGLRLIYFSYDVKMKEKGDIPEGYSVSREKKERFSLILESASTNQTSMYLCASRPAGGAGYEQYFGPGTRLTVT.

The gene calls are TRBV28 and TRBJ2-7; possibly TRBD2 for D (6 bases). Trimming removed 1 base at V and 6 bases at J, with 7 bases between. Germline CDR1 MDHEN, CDR2 SYDVKM. The length of the CDR3 is 12 residues. In nucleotides, the CDR3 is TGTGCCAGCAGTTTATTGGGGGGCGAGCAGTACTTC. It codes for CASSLLGGEQYF.

The chain links TRBV27 to TRBJ1-5, with unresolved D. The germline V gene encodes CDR1 MNHEY and CDR2 SMNVEV (reference sequence). This CDR3 spans 13 amino acids. The ends were cut back, 4 bases at V and 6 bases at J, with 10 bases in the middle. This CDR3 is CASSYSPTQPQHF. CDR3 bases: TGTGCCAGCAGTTACAGTCCCACTCAGCCCCAGCATTTT.

The chain uses TRBV27 and TRBJ1-2, with D possibly being TRBD1 (6 bases). CDR3 length: 16 amino acids. Germline lookup yields CDR1 MNHEY and CDR2 SMNVEV (reference sequence). V was clipped by 0 bases and J by 4 bases, with 15 bases between them. This CDR3 reads CASSLSPGAGSYGYTF. The DNA for the CDR3 is TGTGCCAGCAGTTTATCGCCAGGGGCTGGTTCCTATGGCTACACCTTC.

This chain uses TRBV30 with TRBJ2-7; D possibly corresponds to TRBD2 (6 bases). V lost 4 bases, J lost 5 bases, and 15 bases lay in between. This CDR3 spans 13 amino acids. Germline V gives CDR1 GTSNPN, CDR2 SVGIG (reference sequence). The CDR3 reads CAWTGVLGHEQYF. As DNA, the CDR3 is TGTGCCTGGACGGGAGTTTTGGGTCACGAGCAGTACTTC.

This chain links TRBV2 with TRBJ1-2, with 9 positions matching TRBD1. The CDR3 loop spans 13 amino acids. V lost 4 bases and J lost 8; bases outside the gene matches: 5. Per the germline V gene, CDR1 is SNHLY and CDR2 is FYNNEI. CDR3 sequence (DNA): TGTGCCAGCAGTGCTTCCGGGACAGGGGGCTACACCTTC. It specifies CASSASGTGGYTF.

This sequence joins TRBV2 and TRBJ2-5; TRBD1 matches 7 bases. CDR1 is SNHLY, CDR2 FYNNEI, per germline. This CDR3 region has 13 residues. The V segment lost 6 bases and the J segment 4 bases; nucleotides outside the gene matches: 5. CDR3 coding DNA: TGTGCCAGCAGCGCGACAGGGCGAGAGACCCAGTACTTC. Encoded protein: CASSATGRETQYF.

The gene calls are TRBV7-2 and TRBJ2-3; a possible D gene is TRBD2 (5 bases). Germline V gives CDR1 SGHTA, CDR2 FQGNSA. The CDR3 loop spans 15 amino acids. Trimming cost V 3 bases and J 2 bases, with 12 bases left between them. The CDR3 DNA reads TGTGCCAGCAGCTTGGACTCGCCACTCACAGATACGCAGTATTTT. This codes for CASSLDSPLTDTQYF.

Turning to this clone: Other DNA sequences from this sample encode an identical CDR3 as well. J is TRBJ2-7 and V is TRBV6-5, with D tentatively TRBD1 (6 bases). The V and J ends lost 5 bases and 3 bases respectively, with 17 bases between them. The CDR3 spans 15 residues. Germline V gives CDR1 MNHEY, CDR2 SVGAGI. The CDR3 DNA reads TGTGCCAGCAGTCACCGCCCAAACAGGGACTACGAGCAGTACTTC. Protein product: CASSHRPNRDYEQYF.

The CDR3 reads CAWSVWGDRGNQPQHF. CDR3 coding DNA: TGTGCCTGGAGTGTATGGGGCGACAGGGGGAATCAGCCCCAGCATTTT. The V call is TRBV30, the J call TRBJ1-5; 9 nucleotides align to TRBD1. Germline lookup yields CDR1 GTSNPN and CDR2 SVGIG (reference sequence). Losses at the gene ends were 0 bases for V and 4 bases for J; bases not matched to a gene: 7. The CDR3 spans 16 residues.

This clone was counted only a few times. V usage is TRBV6-4 and J usage is TRBJ2-2, with 10 nucleotides matching TRBD2. This CDR3 region has 15 residues. CDR1 MRHNA and CDR2 SNTAGT come from the germline V gene. After removal of 5 bases from V and 1 base from J, the junction contained 1 base not matched to a gene. The CDR3 DNA sequence: TGTGCCAGCAGTCGGACTAGCGGGAACACCGGGGAGCTGTTTTTT. It translates to CASSRTSGNTGELFF.

The chain has TRBV10-2 and TRBJ2-1; 7 nucleotides align to TRBD2. The germline V gene has CDR1 WSHSY and CDR2 SAAADI. The CDR3 loop spans 13 amino acids. V lost 6 bases and J lost 10; bases outside the gene matches: 9. CDR3 sequence: CASSHGTISEQFF. The CDR3 DNA is TGCGCCAGCAGCCACGGGACTATATCGGAGCAGTTCTTC.

The chain employs TRBV4-1 and TRBJ2-5; 9 nucleotides line up with TRBD2. Germline assignment: CDR1 MGHRA and CDR2 YSYEKL. The J segment lost 3 bases and the V segment lost 3 bases, leaving 2 bases of the junction unmatched. The CDR3 is 14 residues long. The CDR3 here is CASSQRLAEETQYF. The CDR3 nucleotides read TGCGCCAGCAGCCAGCGACTAGCGGAAGAGACCCAGTACTTC.

In this sample, this clone turned up once. This rearrangement joins TRBV6-5 to TRBJ1-1, with D tentatively TRBD1 (6 bases). Per germline, CDR1 MNHEY and CDR2 SVGAGI. Trimming left V 7 bases short and J 5 bases short, with 14 bases between. The CDR3 totals 13 residues. The chain's CDR3 is CASKKGEGTEAFF. The CDR3 DNA reads as TGTGCCAGCAAAAAGGGGGAGGGTACTGAAGCTTTCTTT.

The chain is built from TRBV28 and TRBJ2-1, with TRBD2 identical over 8 bases. Germline-derived CDR1 and CDR2 are MDHEN and SYDVKM. Unmatched junction bases numbered 12, after V lost 7 bases and J lost 4 bases. There are 16 residues in the CDR3. The CDR3, as DNA: TGTGCCAGCACCGAAGACACGGGACTAGGGTACAATGAGCAGTTCTTC. As protein: CASTEDTGLGYNEQFF.

V usage is TRBV10-2 and J usage is TRBJ2-3; D is possibly TRBD1 (5 bases). The V gene's germline CDR1 is WSHSY and CDR2 SAAADI. V lost 6 bases and J lost 5, with 21 bases in between. The CDR3 has 16 residues. The CDR3 reads CASRGRGDPPGDTQYF. CDR3 nucleotide sequence: TGCGCCAGCAGGGGGCGTGGGGATCCCCCCGGAGATACGCAGTATTTT.

This clone has only one observation. The rearrangement joins TRBV7-9 to TRBJ1-2, with D tentatively TRBD1 (6 bases). The germline gives CDR1 SEHNR, CDR2 FQNEAQ (reference sequence). This CDR3 has 13 amino acids. Trimming stripped 11 bases from V and 2 bases from J, with 15 bases between. The CDR3 DNA reads TGTGCCGCACGGACAGATCAAAACTATGGCTACACCTTC. Protein: CAARTDQNYGYTF.

The CDR3 region has the DNA TGTGCCAGCAGCGGCACTAGCGGCGAAGAGACCCAGTACTTC. This translates into CASSGTSGEETQYF. The gene calls are TRBV5-4 and TRBJ2-5; TRBD2 matches 8 bases. Germline V CDR1 and CDR2: SGHNT, YYREEE (reference sequence). The CDR3 has 14 amino acids. V dropped 4 bases and J dropped 3; count of bases not matched to a gene: 5.

The chain recombines TRBV28 with TRBJ1-2; D is undetermined. V gave up 6 bases and J gave up 4 bases, with 12 bases separating them. CDR1 and CDR2 from the germline V gene are MDHEN and SYDVKM. There are 13 residues in the CDR3. CDR3 loop: CASSLGRGYGYTF. The DNA of the CDR3 is TGTGCCAGCAGCTTAGGCCGGGGCTATGGCTACACCTTC.

In its sample, this clone was seen once. V usage is TRBV9 and J usage is TRBJ2-5; perhaps TRBD2 as D (6 bases). V was shortened by 3 bases and J by 5 bases, with 14 bases between the two germline ends. The germline V gene has CDR1 SGDLS and CDR2 YYNGEE. The CDR3 is made up of 14 amino acids. CDR3 DNA: TGTGCCAGCAGCGGTACCGGGGGTCGGGAGACCCAGTACTTC. This encodes CASSGTGGRETQYF.